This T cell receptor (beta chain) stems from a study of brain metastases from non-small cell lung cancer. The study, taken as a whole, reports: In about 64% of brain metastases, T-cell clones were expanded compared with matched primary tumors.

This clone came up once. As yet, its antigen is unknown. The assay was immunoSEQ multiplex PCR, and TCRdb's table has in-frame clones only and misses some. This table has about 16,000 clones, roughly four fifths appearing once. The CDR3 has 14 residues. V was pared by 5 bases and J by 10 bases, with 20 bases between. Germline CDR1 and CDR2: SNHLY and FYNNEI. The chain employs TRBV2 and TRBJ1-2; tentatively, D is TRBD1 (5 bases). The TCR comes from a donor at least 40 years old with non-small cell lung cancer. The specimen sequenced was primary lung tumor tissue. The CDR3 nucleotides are TGTGCCAGCAGTTACACCTCGGGGGGTGTGGACTACACCTTC. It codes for CASSYTSGGVDYTF. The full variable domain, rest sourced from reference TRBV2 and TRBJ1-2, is EPEVTQTPSHQVTQMGQEVILRCVPISNHLYFYWYRQILGQKVEFLVSFYNNEISEKSEIFDDQFSVERPDGSNFTLKIRSTKLEDSAMYFCASSYTSGGVDYTFGSGTRLTVV.